What follows describes a single TCR beta chain. Enrolled during active infection, Seattle patients were then followed longitudinally. In the authors' methods: Reference gene primer amplification gave estimated nucleated cell counts. Assay used: immunoSEQ multiplex PCR; TCRdb lists only in-frame clones, some missing. V and J calls and clone size are those listed in that table; D and trimming were worked out from the DNA. The sample includes around 220,000 clones, about 84% of them seen just once. This entry comes from a study of blood T cell repertoires in COVID-19. On the study more broadly: COVID-19 samples from acute and convalescent phases originated in the United States, Italy and Spain. The cDNA or gDNA used as material had been derived from T cells, B-cell-depleted T cells, or PBMCs.

Germline V gene sequence: CDR1 SGHVS, CDR2 FQNEAQ. The V gene end was trimmed by 11 bases and the J gene end by 3 bases; junction bases not matched to a gene: 11. There are 15 residues in the CDR3. The V gene is TRBV7-8, the J gene TRBJ2-2; 8 bases agree with TRBD2. This receptor was taken from a woman aged 80 or over with COVID-19, enrolled during active disease. Source material: peripheral blood. CDR3 DNA sequence: TGTGCCTGTAGGAGGGGAGCGGGGGACACCGGGGAGCTGTTTTTT. Its translation is CACRRGAGDTGELFF. The variable domain in full, with the rest retrieved from reference TRBV7-8 and TRBJ2-2, is GAGVSQSPRYKVAKRGQDVALRCDPISGHVSLFWYQQALGQGPEFLTYFQNEAQLDKSGLPSDRFFAERPEGSVSTLKIQRTQQEDSAVYLCACRRGAGDTGELFFGEGSRLTVL.